The clone carrying this T cell receptor (beta chain) was seen once. Genomic DNA belonging to each subset was distributed in equal measure over several immunoSEQ plates. Libraries were prepared by immunoSEQ multiplex PCR; TCRdb keeps only in-frame clonotypes and omits some of them. This sample has more than 900,000 clones, with about 80% found just once. This CDR3 comprises 15 residues. The J segment lost 4 bases and the V segment lost 5 bases, leaving 7 bases of the junction unmatched. CDR1 and CDR2 from the germline V gene are SGHAT and FQNNGV. This specimen belongs to a study of shared clonotypes between healthy human individuals.

The V and J genes are TRBV11-2 and TRBJ1-4; 7 nucleotides align to TRBD1. The receptor was derived from a man aged 18-30 years in good health. Some clones in this sample may be carry-over from other donors' samples. Specimen: memory CD4+ T cells from PBMCs. Subset meaning: CD45RA-negative fraction. CDR3 region: CASSRARGRNEKLFF. In DNA, the CDR3 is TGTGCCAGCAGCCGGGCAAGGGGGCGTAATGAAAAACTGTTTTTT.